This TCR beta chain was identified during a study of T cell responses to AZD1222 COVID-19 vaccine (dated by TCRdb to the early 2020s). Regarding the research as a whole: TCR sequencing was performed for 230 to 250 trial participants, of whom some 200 were given two doses of AZD1222 and approximately 25 were given two doses of MenACWY control vaccine. Trial participants were enrolled into age subgroups of 18-55, 56-69 and 70-plus years, which contained about 160, 30 and 59 TCR-sequenced participants, respectively. The full study reports these points: In the small 56-69-year group, the increase in depth fell short of significance, most likely because of low power. CD4 TCRs associated with the vaccine covered the entire spike protein, and the dominant responses were in regions 160-218 and 743-854. Most participants were white British and females outnumbered males, and the authors suggested that clonal diversity may have been underestimated. Because no day 14 peak-response samples were available, the repertoires could be characterized only after the peak T cell response. Reportedly, almost half of the unique spike-specific TCRs recognized epitopes lying outside the regions that are mutated in the B.1.351 and B.1.1.7 variants. Only five or six AZD1222 recipients were SARS-CoV-2 seropositive at baseline, limiting conclusions about previously exposed vaccinees. Spike-specific TCR breadth and depth rose significantly after two AZD1222 doses compared with day 0 and with MenACWY recipients.

In the case of this clone: Its cognate antigen has yet to be identified. Within one base of it there is no much larger clone, and no base qualities were kept.

From its cysteine to its phenylalanine, the CDR3 spans 13 amino acids. CDR3 DNA is the only sequence kept; it has 39 bases, read in frame from the first base. The CDR1 and CDR2 encoded by the germline V gene are SGHTA and FQGNSA. V is trimmed back by 5 bases and J by 5 bases, and the junction contains 2 bases that no gene match accounts for. The CDR3 regions of human TCRbeta chains were analyzed by immunosequencing. Per the source publication's procedure: TCRs in the repertoires were matched against a reference library of SARS-CoV-2-specific TCRs that had been generated with the MIRA antigen-specificity platform. Breadth meant the fraction of unique TCRs that were SARS-CoV-2-associated, whereas depth meant the fraction of total T cells that were SARS-CoV-2-associated. Using the MIRA data, every spike-specific TCR was mapped to the spike region that the TCR reacted to and assigned to either a CD4 or a CD8 class. Log10-transformed breadth and depth values were compared by one-way ANOVA with Sidak's multiple comparisons tests. Drawn from immuneACCESS, this table holds only the in-frame rearrangements with V and J called that TCRdb kept. Clones are partly lost; checked studies trace under half to an unresolved V gene and leave the rest unexplained. The D gene and trimming were derived from the DNA, and the V and J assignments and clone size from that table. The sample table holds tens of thousands of clones, of which roughly 87% were seen once. The ten most abundant clones make up approximately 5.4% of the sample.

What this sample's time point label stands for: baseline before first vaccination. The intended sense of this specimen's treatment or condition label: meningococcal conjugate vaccine given as trial control. The vaccinee samples were drawn from two UK trials, COV001 and COV002, one of which was a single-blind randomized controlled phase 2/3 trial testing AZD1222 (ChAdOx1 nCoV-19) in healthy adults. For TCRbeta chain sequencing, PBMC samples from trial participants were taken at day 0 and at day 28 after the second dose. The receptor chain draws on TRBV7-2 and TRBJ1-3; 8 of the junction bases match TRBD1. The sequence derives from an adult in good health. The sample consisted of peripheral blood, taken on day 0 of MenACWY control vaccination. The CDR3: CASSPGGRNTIYF. The DNA sequence is TGTGCCAGCAGCCCAGGGGGCCGAAACACCATATATTTT.